A single sample is the source of the 7 T cell receptor beta chains below, sequenced in a study of T-cell memory formation after mild COVID-19. Each CDR3 protein is one row after TCRdb ran MiXCR on the 5' RACE reads. This repertoire shows roughly 110,000 distinct CDR3 sequences, around 15% found once; its top ten account for about 39%. Sequencing used PBMCs or a T cell subset sorted from them (not recorded which). These receptors were collected from a man between 18 and 35 years old who had mild COVID-19 (a few samples of this study predate the infection). Cell type and time point are not known.

This chain joins TRBV28 and TRBJ1-5; no firm D call. Germline V CDR1 and CDR2: MDHEN, SYDVKM. V was pared by 6 bases and J by 5 bases, with 17 bases between. This CDR3 spans 15 amino acids. CDR3 DNA sequence: TGTGCCAGCAGACCAGGTTATGTTCCCGATCAGCCCCAGCATTTT. Translating gives CASRPGYVPDQPQHF.

This CDR3 reads CASSDCRPYEQYV. As DNA, the CDR3 is TGTGCCAGCAGTGACTGTCGGCCATACGAGCAGTACGTC. The chain joins TRBV6-4 to TRBJ2-7; D is unclear. The germline V gene encodes CDR1 MRHNA and CDR2 SNTAGT. Trimming took off 1 base at V and 4 bases at J, with 8 bases between the two ends. The CDR3 consists of 13 residues.

The chain's CDR3 is CASRTDQETQYF. For the CDR3, the DNA is TGTGCCAGCAGGACTGATCAAGAGACCCAGTACTTC. The V gene is TRBV6-6, the J gene TRBJ2-5; unclear D gene. The germline CDR1 and CDR2 sequences are MNHNY and SVGAGI (reference sequence). Trimming removed 6 bases from V and 2 bases from J, with 7 bases in between. The CDR3 length is 12 residues.

This clonotype was counted between two and nine times. The rearrangement links TRBV5-1 to TRBJ2-5; D is unresolved. Germline CDR1 is SGHRS and CDR2 is YFSETQ. This CDR3 is 15 amino acids long. The V and J ends lost 1 base and 2 bases respectively, with 12 bases between them. CDR3 sequence (DNA): TGCGCCAGCAGCTTGTATTATGTGAGGCAAGAGACCCAGTACTTC. This translates into CASSLYYVRQETQYF.

V and J are TRBV7-2 and TRBJ2-7; no clear D. This CDR3 is built from 16 residues. The germline CDR1 and CDR2 sequences are SGHTA and FQGNSA. Trimming pared 2 bases from V and 4 bases from J, leaving 18 bases between. This CDR3 reads CASSLNERGPEYEQYV. The CDR3 DNA follows: TGTGCCAGCAGCTTAAACGAACGAGGACCGGAGTACGAGCAGTACGTC.

In its sample, this clonotype was seen many times. CDR3 residues: CASSHRARGTNTEAFF. In nucleotides, the CDR3 is TGCGCCAGCAGCCACCGGGCGAGAGGGACAAACACTGAAGCTTTCTTT. V usage is TRBV4-1 and J usage is TRBJ1-1, with D perhaps TRBD1 (6 bases). CDR1 is MGHRA, CDR2 YSYEKL, per germline. Deletions cut 3 bases from V and 2 bases from J, with 16 bases between. CDR3 length equals 16 residues.

This clonotype was seen a few times. The V call is TRBV30, the J call TRBJ2-1; 9 bases align to TRBD2. The CDR3 runs to 14 residues. The germline V gene has CDR1 GTSNPN and CDR2 SVGIG (reference sequence). The junction had 6 bases not matched to a gene; V was cut back by 4 bases and J by 5 bases. The CDR3 DNA follows: TGTGCCTGGAAAGGGGAGCGGGGGGACAATGAGCAGTTCTTC. It translates to CAWKGERGDNEQFF.